This T cell receptor (beta chain) was sequenced during a study of T cell responses to AZD1222 COVID-19 vaccine. This clone was seen more than once but under ten times. Its cognate antigen is unknown. The data were produced by immunoSEQ multiplex PCR, yet TCRdb's version contains in-frame clones alone and is incomplete. The sample consists of about 94,000 clones, almost 90% of them appearing once. Study results and caveats: Compared with day 0, the breadth and depth of the Spike-specific TCR repertoire rose significantly after two doses of AZD1222. White British people made up most donors, females outnumbered males, and clonal diversity was possibly underestimated.

Trimming left V 1 base short and J 3 bases short, with 9 bases between. The CDR3 loop spans 14 amino acids. Germline V gives CDR1 SEHNR, CDR2 FQNEAQ (reference sequence). The receptor comes from an adult in good health. The sequenced sample was peripheral blood, obtained on day 0 of AZD1222 vaccination. The gene calls are TRBV7-9 and TRBJ1-2; no clear D gene. CDR3 DNA sequence: TGTGCCAGCAGCTTAGTGGCAGATCACTATGGCTACACCTTC. As protein: CASSLVADHYGYTF.